The 12 T cell receptor beta chains listed next were all sequenced from one sample in a study of CD8+ T cells in alopecia areata. Investigators isolated RNA and reverse transcribed it into cDNA to act as the sequencing template. The protocol was immunoSEQ multiplex PCR, while the TCRdb copy is restricted to in-frame clones and leaves out a portion. This sample has about 120,000 clones, with about 50% found just once. The sample consisted of NKG2D-low CD8+ T cells sorted from blood. The receptors here all came from a human donor with alopecia areata.

The chain employs TRBV9 and TRBJ2-5, with D hard to call. Germline V gene sequence: CDR1 SGDLS, CDR2 YYNGEE. This CDR3 contains 14 residues. Trimming stripped 0 bases from V and 3 bases from J, with 9 bases between. The CDR3 DNA follows: TGTGCCAGCAGCGTAGCTGGTGGGGAAGAGACCCAGTACTTC. Its protein is CASSVAGGEETQYF.

This clone has only a few counts. The J gene is TRBJ2-7, the V gene TRBV27; D remains ambiguous. V lost 3 bases and J 3 bases, leaving 12 bases between the germline ends. Germline lookup yields CDR1 MNHEY and CDR2 SMNVEV (reference sequence). CDR3 length equals 14 residues. The CDR3 reads CASSFGSASYEQYF. The CDR3 DNA reads TGTGCCAGCAGTTTTGGGTCCGCAAGCTACGAGCAGTACTTC.

This clone was observed once. The V call is TRBV30, the J call TRBJ2-2, with D unresolved. Germline lookup yields CDR1 GTSNPN and CDR2 SVGIG (reference sequence). The V gene lost 2 bases and the J gene lost 3 bases, with 7 bases spanning the gap. The CDR3 is 13 amino acids. CDR3 region: CAWSNRYTGELFF. The CDR3 coding sequence is TGTGCCTGGAGTAACAGATACACCGGGGAGCTGTTTTTT.

This clone was seen just once. The rearrangement uses TRBV5-4 and TRBJ1-2; D unresolved. Deletions cut 2 bases from V and 4 bases from J, with 12 bases between. The CDR3 is 14 residues long. Germline values: CDR1 SGHNT, CDR2 YYREEE (reference sequence). The CDR3 nucleotides are TGTGCCAGCAGCTTCGACACCTCGTCCTATGGCTACACCTTC. As protein: CASSFDTSSYGYTF.

This chain connects TRBV14 to TRBJ2-3; D is possibly TRBD1 or TRBD2 (5 bases each). V was cut by 4 bases and J by 2 bases, with 10 bases left in between. This CDR3 contains 14 residues. The germline CDR1 and CDR2 sequences are SGHDN and FVKESK. As DNA, the CDR3 is TGTGCCAGCAGCCCCGGGACCACCACAGATACGCAGTATTTT. It translates to CASSPGTTTDTQYF.

V is TRBV29-1 and J is TRBJ2-5; D is ambiguous. This CDR3 has 12 residues. The germline gives CDR1 SQVTM, CDR2 ANQGSEA. V was cut by 7 bases and J by 3 bases, with 12 bases left in between. CDR3 residues: CSAEAAEETQYF. As DNA, the CDR3 is TGCAGCGCTGAGGCGGCAGAAGAGACCCAGTACTTC.

This clone was seen a few times. The chain is built from TRBV28 and TRBJ2-7, with D possibly being TRBD1 or TRBD2 (5 bases each). The V gene's germline CDR1 is MDHEN and CDR2 SYDVKM. Trimming shortened V by 6 bases and J by 6 bases, and 12 bases separated the two germline ends. The CDR3 contains 12 residues. Here the CDR3 reads CASRDGAGEQYF. The CDR3 DNA reads TGTGCCAGCAGAGATGGGGCGGGCGAGCAGTACTTC.

V and J are TRBV5-6 and TRBJ2-2, with unresolved D. Germline V lookup: CDR1 SGHDT, CDR2 YYEEEE. Trimming cost V 4 bases and J 4 bases, with 11 bases left between them. The CDR3 has 14 amino acids. The CDR3 sequence is CASSPPEVTGELFF. The CDR3 region has the DNA TGTGCCAGCAGCCCGCCCGAGGTCACCGGGGAGCTGTTTTTT.

This chain joins TRBV30 and TRBJ2-1; D uncertain. The CDR3 contains 11 residues. V gave up 0 bases and J gave up 10 bases, with 7 bases separating them. The germline V gene encodes CDR1 GTSNPN and CDR2 SVGIG (reference sequence). The CDR3 DNA is TGTGCCTGGAGTGTGGTGACAGAGCAGTTCTTC. Protein: CAWSVVTEQFF.

The chain is built from TRBV29-1 and TRBJ1-1, with D possibly matching TRBD1 (5 bases). With 8 bases removed from V and 8 bases from J, the gap between germline ends came to 18 bases. The CDR3 sequence is 12 residues long. From germline, CDR1 is SQVTM and CDR2 ANQGSEA. For the CDR3, the DNA is TGCAGCATGCGACCGGGACCTAGCGAAGCTTTCTTT. Protein: CSMRPGPSEAFF.

CDR3 in amino acids: CASSQGTIEETQYF. The CDR3 nucleotides read TGTGCCAGCAGCCAGGGGACGATAGAAGAGACCCAGTACTTC. The chain employs TRBV5-6 and TRBJ2-5, with D possibly TRBD1 on 6 matching bases. CDR3 length equals 14 residues. From germline, CDR1 is SGHDT and CDR2 YYEEEE. The V end lost 4 bases, the J end lost 3 bases, and 13 bases lay between the germline ends.

The chain recombines TRBV29-1 with TRBJ2-3; D perhaps matches TRBD1 (5 bases). CDR1 and CDR2 (germline): SQVTM, ANQGSEA. The germline V and J ends were trimmed by 0 bases and 5 bases, with 15 bases remaining between them. CDR3 size: 15 residues. Here the CDR3 DNA reads TGCAGCGTTGAAGATGGGCGACAGACACAAGATACGCAGTATTTT. This sequence encodes CSVEDGRQTQDTQYF.